The rows below give T cell receptor beta chains drawn from one sample of a study of PD-L1 blockade in urothelial cancer. The data were produced by immunoSEQ multiplex PCR, yet TCRdb's version contains in-frame clones alone and is incomplete. This table holds fewer than 65,000 clones, about 86% found once. Material: PBMCs, obtained around atezolizumab (anti-PD-L1) treatment. The receptors were gathered from a man between 65 and 85 years old with urothelial cancer. The CDR3 runs from the conserved cysteine through the conserved F or W. The order of the fields is CDR3 protein, CDR3 DNA, clone size, V gene, J gene, D gene. A D gene is named only where the DNA matches it firmly. Clone size, where shown, is once, few, many, or a class for clones that have expanded.

CDR3 protein: CASSVDGGNYNEQFF
CDR3 DNA: TGTGCCAGCAGCGTAGATGGCGGAAACTACAATGAGCAGTTCTTC
clone size: NA
V gene: TRBV9
J gene: TRBJ2-1
D gene: NA

CDR3 protein: CASSEEGGYTF
CDR3 DNA: TGTGCCAGCAGTGAGGAGGGTGGCTACACCTTC
clone size: NA
V gene: TRBV6-1
J gene: TRBJ1-2
D gene: NA

CDR3 protein: CASSQDLAGAQETQYF
CDR3 DNA: TGTGCCAGCAGCCAAGATCTAGCGGGGGCCCAAGAGACCCAGTACTTC
clone size: NA
V gene: TRBV4-2
J gene: TRBJ2-5
D gene: TRBD2

CDR3 protein: CASYRDSGYEQYF
CDR3 DNA: TGTGCCAGTTACCGGGACAGTGGCTACGAGCAGTACTTC
clone size: NA
V gene: TRBV18
J gene: TRBJ2-7
D gene: TRBD1

CDR3 protein: CASSVSTGTANTGELFF
CDR3 DNA: TGTGCCAGCAGCGTGAGTACCGGGACAGCGAACACCGGGGAGCTGTTTTTT
clone size: NA
V gene: TRBV7-9
J gene: TRBJ2-2
D gene: TRBD1

CDR3 protein: CASSPNRGWDTEAFF
CDR3 DNA: TGTGCCAGCAGTCCCAACAGGGGCTGGGACACTGAAGCTTTCTTT
clone size: NA
V gene: TRBV7-3
J gene: TRBJ1-1
D gene: TRBD1

CDR3 protein: CASRAGGTGELFF
CDR3 DNA: TGTGCCAGCAGGGCAGGGGGCACCGGGGAGCTGTTTTTT
clone size: NA
V gene: TRBV7-9
J gene: TRBJ2-2
D gene: TRBD1

CDR3 protein: CASSIDPRGSGANVLTF
CDR3 DNA: TGTGCCAGTAGTATAGATCCTAGGGGCTCTGGGGCCAACGTCCTGACTTTC
clone size: NA
V gene: TRBV19
J gene: TRBJ2-6
D gene: NA

CDR3 protein: CASSYQAGRTEAFF
CDR3 DNA: TGTGCCAGCAGTTATCAGGCAGGGAGGACTGAAGCTTTCTTT
clone size: few
V gene: TRBV6-5
J gene: TRBJ1-1
D gene: NA

CDR3 protein: CASKKTGSDTQYF
CDR3 DNA: TGTGCCAGCAAAAAAACCGGGTCGGATACGCAGTATTTT
clone size: NA
V gene: TRBV25-1
J gene: TRBJ2-3
D gene: NA

CDR3 protein: CASSLGPWGNEKLFF
CDR3 DNA: TGTGCCAGCAGTTTGGGGCCCTGGGGTAATGAAAAACTGTTTTTT
clone size: NA
V gene: TRBV28
J gene: TRBJ1-4
D gene: NA

CDR3 protein: CASSLGALRTDTQYF
CDR3 DNA: TGTGCCAGCAGCTTGGGGGCCTTAAGGACAGATACGCAGTATTTT
clone size: NA
V gene: TRBV5-6
J gene: TRBJ2-3
D gene: NA

CDR3 protein: CASSGGSPDPNTGELFF
CDR3 DNA: TGTGCCAGCAGCGGGGGGTCTCCAGACCCAAACACCGGGGAGCTGTTTTTT
clone size: NA
V gene: TRBV5-4
J gene: TRBJ2-2
D gene: NA

CDR3 protein: CSAGDREGYTF
CDR3 DNA: TGCAGTGCTGGGGACAGGGAAGGCTACACCTTC
clone size: few
V gene: TRBV20-1
J gene: TRBJ1-2
D gene: TRBD1

CDR3 protein: CTSSQGAGQNQTYEQYF
CDR3 DNA: TGCACCAGCAGCCAAGGGGCGGGACAGAACCAGACCTACGAGCAGTACTTC
clone size: NA
V gene: TRBV1
J gene: TRBJ2-7
D gene: NA

CDR3 protein: CASSPRTGGVTEAFF
CDR3 DNA: TGTGCCAGCAGCCCCCGGACAGGGGGAGTCACTGAAGCTTTCTTT
clone size: once
V gene: TRBV5-5
J gene: TRBJ1-1
D gene: TRBD1

CDR3 protein: CASSPSGTLADNEQFF
CDR3 DNA: TGTGCCAGCAGTCCATCTGGGACACTAGCGGACAATGAGCAGTTCTTC
clone size: NA
V gene: TRBV28
J gene: TRBJ2-1
D gene: TRBD2

CDR3 protein: CASSTTDRDYGYTF
CDR3 DNA: TGTGCCAGCAGTACTACCGACAGAGACTATGGCTACACCTTC
clone size: NA
V gene: TRBV6-5
J gene: TRBJ1-2
D gene: NA

CDR3 protein: CASSYSSLIWETQYF
CDR3 DNA: TGTGCCAGCAGTTACTCGAGCCTGATCTGGGAGACCCAGTACTTC
clone size: once
V gene: TRBV6-5
J gene: TRBJ2-5
D gene: NA

CDR3 protein: CASSLGRALSEQYF
CDR3 DNA: TGTGCCAGCAGCCTGGGGAGGGCACTCTCCGAGCAGTACTTC
clone size: NA
V gene: TRBV6-5
J gene: TRBJ2-7
D gene: TRBD2

CDR3 protein: CASSSDRGTEAFF
CDR3 DNA: TGTGCCAGCAGCTCGGACAGGGGAACTGAAGCTTTCTTT
clone size: NA
V gene: TRBV7-7
J gene: TRBJ1-1
D gene: TRBD1

CDR3 protein: CASRLDRRNEKLFF
CDR3 DNA: TGTGCCAGCAGGTTAGACAGGAGGAATGAAAAACTGTTTTTT
clone size: NA
V gene: TRBV27
J gene: TRBJ1-4
D gene: NA

CDR3 protein: CASSRAIGLADAYEQYF
CDR3 DNA: TGTGCCAGCAGCCGAGCGATAGGGCTAGCAGACGCCTACGAGCAGTACTTC
clone size: NA
V gene: TRBV12-1
J gene: TRBJ2-7
D gene: NA

CDR3 protein: CASSQGPGEQFF
CDR3 DNA: TGTGCCAGCAGCCAGGGTCCCGGTGAGCAGTTCTTC
clone size: NA
V gene: TRBV7-3
J gene: TRBJ2-1
D gene: NA

CDR3 protein: CASSLAGGTGELFF
CDR3 DNA: TGCGCCAGCAGCTTGGCGGGGGGCACCGGGGAGCTGTTTTTT
clone size: NA
V gene: TRBV5-1
J gene: TRBJ2-2
D gene: TRBD2